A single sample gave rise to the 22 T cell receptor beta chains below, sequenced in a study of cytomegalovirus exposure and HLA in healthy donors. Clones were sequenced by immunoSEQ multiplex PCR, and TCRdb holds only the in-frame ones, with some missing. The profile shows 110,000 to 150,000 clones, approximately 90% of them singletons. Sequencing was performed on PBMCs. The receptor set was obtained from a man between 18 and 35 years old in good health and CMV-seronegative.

CDR3 amino acids: CASSQVGTGNTGELFF. For the CDR3, the DNA is TGCGCCAGCAGCCAAGTCGGGACAGGGAACACCGGGGAGCTGTTTTTT. This rearrangement joins TRBV4-3 to TRBJ2-2; 8 bases align to TRBD1. Per germline, CDR1 LGHNA and CDR2 YSLEER. V trimming: 1 base; J trimming: 1 base; junction bases outside the gene matches: 2. CDR3 length: 16 amino acids.

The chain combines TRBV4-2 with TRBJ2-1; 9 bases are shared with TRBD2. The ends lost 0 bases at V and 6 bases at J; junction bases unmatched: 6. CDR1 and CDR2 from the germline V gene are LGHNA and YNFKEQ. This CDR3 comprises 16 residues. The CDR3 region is CASSQDASGASNEQFF. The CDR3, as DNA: TGTGCCAGCAGCCAAGATGCTAGCGGGGCTTCCAATGAGCAGTTCTTC.

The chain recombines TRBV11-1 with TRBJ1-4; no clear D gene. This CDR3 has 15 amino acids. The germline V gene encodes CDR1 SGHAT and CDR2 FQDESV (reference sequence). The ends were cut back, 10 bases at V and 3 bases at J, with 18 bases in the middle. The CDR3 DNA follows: TGTGCCAACCAGACCCGGGGTGCCGCTAATGAAAAACTGTTTTTT. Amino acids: CANQTRGAANEKLFF.

The CDR3 region is CASSSGLARPTDTQYF. The DNA of the CDR3 is TGTGCCAGTAGTAGCGGACTAGCGCGCCCCACAGATACGCAGTATTTT. V is TRBV19 and J is TRBJ2-3; 9 positions match TRBD2. The V gene end was trimmed by 4 bases and the J gene end by 2 bases; junction bases not matched to a gene: 7. CDR3 size: 16 residues. The germline CDR1 and CDR2 sequences are LNHDA and SQIVND (reference sequence). The complete variable domain, with remaining parts taken from reference TRBV19 and TRBJ2-3, reads DGGITQSPKYLFRKEGQNVTLSCEQNLNHDAMYWYRQDPGQGLRLIYYSQIVNDFQKGDIAEGYSVSREKKESFPLTVTSAQKNPTAFYLCASSSGLARPTDTQYFGPGTRLTVL.

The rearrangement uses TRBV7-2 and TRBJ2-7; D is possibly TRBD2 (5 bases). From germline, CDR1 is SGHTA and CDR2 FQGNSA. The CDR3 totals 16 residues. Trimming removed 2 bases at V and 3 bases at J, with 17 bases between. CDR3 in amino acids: CASSLQVVQGGYEQYF. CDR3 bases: TGTGCCAGCAGCTTACAAGTAGTCCAAGGAGGCTACGAGCAGTACTTC. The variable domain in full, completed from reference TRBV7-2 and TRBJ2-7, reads GAGVSQSPSNKVTEKGKDVELRCDPISGHTALYWYRQSLGQGLEFLIYFQGNSAPDKSGLPSDRFSAERTGGSVSTLTIQRTQQEDSAVYLCASSLQVVQGGYEQYFGPGTRLTVT.

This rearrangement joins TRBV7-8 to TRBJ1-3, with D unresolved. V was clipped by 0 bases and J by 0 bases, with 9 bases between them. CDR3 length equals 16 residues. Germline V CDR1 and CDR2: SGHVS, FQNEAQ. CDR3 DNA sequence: TGTGCCAGCAGCTTAGCGCGGGCTACCTCTGGAAACACCATATATTTT. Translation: CASSLARATSGNTIYF.

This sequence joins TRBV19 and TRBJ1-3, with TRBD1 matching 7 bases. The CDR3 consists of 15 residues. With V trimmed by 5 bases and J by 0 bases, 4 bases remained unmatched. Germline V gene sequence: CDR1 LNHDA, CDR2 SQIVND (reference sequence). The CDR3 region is CASSPGTASGNTIYF. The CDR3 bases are TGTGCCAGTAGTCCCGGGACAGCCTCTGGAAACACCATATATTTT.

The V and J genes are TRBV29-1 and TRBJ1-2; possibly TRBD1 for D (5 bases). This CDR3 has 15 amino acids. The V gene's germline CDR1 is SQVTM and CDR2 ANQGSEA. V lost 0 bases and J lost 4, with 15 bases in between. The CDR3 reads CSVEDLGGGGYGYTF. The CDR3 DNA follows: TGCAGCGTTGAAGATCTCGGGGGTGGGGGCTATGGCTACACCTTC.

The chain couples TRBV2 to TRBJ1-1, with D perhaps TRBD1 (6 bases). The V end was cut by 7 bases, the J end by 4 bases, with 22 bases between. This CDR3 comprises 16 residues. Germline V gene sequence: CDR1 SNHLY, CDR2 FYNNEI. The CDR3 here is CASILPGGGGGTEAFF. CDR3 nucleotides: TGTGCCAGCATCTTACCCGGGGGGGGCGGCGGCACTGAAGCTTTCTTT.

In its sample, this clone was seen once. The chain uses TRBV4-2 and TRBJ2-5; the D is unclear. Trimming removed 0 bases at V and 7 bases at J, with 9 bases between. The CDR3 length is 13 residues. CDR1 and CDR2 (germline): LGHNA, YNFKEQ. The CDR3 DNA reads TGTGCCAGCAGCCAAGAGCCCGGGTGGACCCAGTACTTC. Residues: CASSQEPGWTQYF.

This CDR3 reads CASSVGTEETQYF. The CDR3 nucleotides read TGTGCCAGCAGCGTAGGGACAGAAGAGACCCAGTACTTC. V usage is TRBV5-4 and J usage is TRBJ2-5; 7 bases are a match to TRBD1. The CDR3 covers 13 residues. CDR1 and CDR2 (germline): SGHNT, YYREEE (reference sequence). With V trimmed by 4 bases and J by 3 bases, 3 bases remained unmatched.

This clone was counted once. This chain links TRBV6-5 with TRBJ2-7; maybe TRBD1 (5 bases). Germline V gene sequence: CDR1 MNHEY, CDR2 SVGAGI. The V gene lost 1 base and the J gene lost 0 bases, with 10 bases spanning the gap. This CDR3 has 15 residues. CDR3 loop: CASSYFEGASYEQYF. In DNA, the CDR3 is TGTGCCAGCAGTTACTTTGAAGGGGCCTCCTACGAGCAGTACTTC.

The CDR3 region has the DNA TGTGCCTGGAGTGTAGGGGGCCAGCCCCAGCATTTT. It codes for CAWSVGGQPQHF. This chain uses TRBV30 with TRBJ1-5; 7 bases line up with TRBD1. The ends lost 0 bases at V and 7 bases at J; junction bases unmatched: 0. The germline V gene encodes CDR1 GTSNPN and CDR2 SVGIG (reference sequence). CDR3 length: 12 residues.

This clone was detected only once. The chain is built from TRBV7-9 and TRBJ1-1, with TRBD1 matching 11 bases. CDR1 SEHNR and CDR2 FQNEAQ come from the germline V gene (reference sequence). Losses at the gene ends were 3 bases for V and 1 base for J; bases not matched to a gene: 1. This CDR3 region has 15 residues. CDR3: CASSFGTGGNTEAFF. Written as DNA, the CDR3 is TGTGCCAGCAGCTTCGGGACAGGGGGGAACACTGAAGCTTTCTTT.

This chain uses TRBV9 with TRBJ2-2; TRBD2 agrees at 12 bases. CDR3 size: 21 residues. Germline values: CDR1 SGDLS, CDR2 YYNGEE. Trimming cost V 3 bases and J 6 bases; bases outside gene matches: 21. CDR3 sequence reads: CASSDAVSGTSGSRGAGELFF. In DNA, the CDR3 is TGTGCCAGCAGCGACGCCGTCTCCGGGACTAGCGGGTCCAGAGGGGCCGGGGAGCTGTTTTTT.

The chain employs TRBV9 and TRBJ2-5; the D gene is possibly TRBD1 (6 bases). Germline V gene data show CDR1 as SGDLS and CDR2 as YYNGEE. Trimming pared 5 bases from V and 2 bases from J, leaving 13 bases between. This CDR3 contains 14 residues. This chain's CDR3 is CASSRSGVQETQYF. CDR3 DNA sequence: TGTGCCAGCAGTAGGTCAGGGGTACAAGAGACCCAGTACTTC.

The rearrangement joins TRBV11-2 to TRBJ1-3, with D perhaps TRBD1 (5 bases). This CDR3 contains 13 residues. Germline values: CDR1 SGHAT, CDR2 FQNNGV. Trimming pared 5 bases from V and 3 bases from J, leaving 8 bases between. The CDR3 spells CASSPGGGNTIYF. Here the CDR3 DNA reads TGTGCCAGCAGCCCCGGGGGTGGAAACACCATATATTTT.

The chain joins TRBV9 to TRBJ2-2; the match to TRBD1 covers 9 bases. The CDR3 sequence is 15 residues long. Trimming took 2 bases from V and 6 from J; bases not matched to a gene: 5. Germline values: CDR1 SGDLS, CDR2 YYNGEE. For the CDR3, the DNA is TGTGCCAGCAGCGTTCCTGACAGGGGGGCCGGGGAGCTGTTTTTT. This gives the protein CASSVPDRGAGELFF. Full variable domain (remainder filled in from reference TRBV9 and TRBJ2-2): DSGVTQTPKHLITATGQRVTLRCSPRSGDLSVYWYQQSLDQGLQFLIQYYNGEERAKGNILERFSAQQFPDLHSELNLSSLELGDSALYFCASSVPDRGAGELFFGEGSRLTVL.

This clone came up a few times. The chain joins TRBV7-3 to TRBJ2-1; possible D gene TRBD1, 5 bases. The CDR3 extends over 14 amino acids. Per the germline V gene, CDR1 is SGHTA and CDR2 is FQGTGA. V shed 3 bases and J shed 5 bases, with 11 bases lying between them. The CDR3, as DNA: TGTGCCAGCAGCTTGGCAGGGTCCCACAATGAGCAGTTCTTC. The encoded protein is CASSLAGSHNEQFF.

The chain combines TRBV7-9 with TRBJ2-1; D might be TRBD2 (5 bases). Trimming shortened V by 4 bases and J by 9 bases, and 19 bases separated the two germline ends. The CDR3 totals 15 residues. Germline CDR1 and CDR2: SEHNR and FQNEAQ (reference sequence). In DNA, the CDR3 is TGTGCCAGCAGCTCGGGGAAGAGCGGTCACACTGAGCAGTTCTTC. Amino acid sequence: CASSSGKSGHTEQFF.

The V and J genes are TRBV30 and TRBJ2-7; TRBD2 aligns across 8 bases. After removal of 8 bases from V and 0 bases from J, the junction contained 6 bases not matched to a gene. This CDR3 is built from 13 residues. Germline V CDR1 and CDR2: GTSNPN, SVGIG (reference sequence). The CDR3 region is CAGASGHSYEQYV. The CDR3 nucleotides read TGTGCCGGGGCTAGCGGGCACTCCTACGAGCAGTACGTC.

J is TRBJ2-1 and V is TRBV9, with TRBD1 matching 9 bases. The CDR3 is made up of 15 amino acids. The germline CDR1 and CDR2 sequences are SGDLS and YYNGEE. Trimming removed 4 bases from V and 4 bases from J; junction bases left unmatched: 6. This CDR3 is CASSLGQGGYNEQFF. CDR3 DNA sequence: TGTGCCAGCAGCTTGGGACAGGGAGGTTACAATGAGCAGTTCTTC.